This T cell receptor (beta chain) was identified during a study of blood T cell repertoires in COVID-19. Sequencing used immunoSEQ multiplex PCR; TCRdb keeps in-frame clones, though not all of them. The top ten clones hold 12% to 15% of a sample with about 71,000 clones, about 81% of them seen once. The germline V gene has CDR1 WNHNN and CDR2 SYGVQD (reference sequence). This CDR3 region has 13 residues. V lost 2 bases and J 2 bases, leaving 6 bases between the germline ends. This sequence originates from a woman of 80 years or more with acute or convalescent COVID-19. This chain links TRBV10-1 with TRBJ1-2; D uncertain. Sequencing used peripheral blood. The CDR3 nucleotides are TGCGCCAGCAGTGAGGGGCTAAACTATGGCTACACCTTC. The encoded protein is CASSEGLNYGYTF.